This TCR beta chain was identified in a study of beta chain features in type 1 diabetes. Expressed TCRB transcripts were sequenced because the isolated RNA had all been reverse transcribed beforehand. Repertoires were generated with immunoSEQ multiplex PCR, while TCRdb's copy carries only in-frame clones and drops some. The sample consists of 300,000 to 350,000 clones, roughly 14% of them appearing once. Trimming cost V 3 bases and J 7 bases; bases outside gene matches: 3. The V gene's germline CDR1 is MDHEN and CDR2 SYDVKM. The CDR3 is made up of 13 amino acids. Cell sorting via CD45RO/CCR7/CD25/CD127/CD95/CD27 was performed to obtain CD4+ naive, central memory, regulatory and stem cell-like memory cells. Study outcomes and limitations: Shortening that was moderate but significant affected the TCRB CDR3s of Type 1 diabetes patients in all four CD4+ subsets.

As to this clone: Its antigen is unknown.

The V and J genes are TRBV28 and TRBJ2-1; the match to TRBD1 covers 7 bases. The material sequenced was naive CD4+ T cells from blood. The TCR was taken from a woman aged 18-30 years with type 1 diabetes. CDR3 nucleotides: TGTGCCAGCAGTTTGGGACAGACGAATGAGCAGTTCTTC. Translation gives CASSLGQTNEQFF.